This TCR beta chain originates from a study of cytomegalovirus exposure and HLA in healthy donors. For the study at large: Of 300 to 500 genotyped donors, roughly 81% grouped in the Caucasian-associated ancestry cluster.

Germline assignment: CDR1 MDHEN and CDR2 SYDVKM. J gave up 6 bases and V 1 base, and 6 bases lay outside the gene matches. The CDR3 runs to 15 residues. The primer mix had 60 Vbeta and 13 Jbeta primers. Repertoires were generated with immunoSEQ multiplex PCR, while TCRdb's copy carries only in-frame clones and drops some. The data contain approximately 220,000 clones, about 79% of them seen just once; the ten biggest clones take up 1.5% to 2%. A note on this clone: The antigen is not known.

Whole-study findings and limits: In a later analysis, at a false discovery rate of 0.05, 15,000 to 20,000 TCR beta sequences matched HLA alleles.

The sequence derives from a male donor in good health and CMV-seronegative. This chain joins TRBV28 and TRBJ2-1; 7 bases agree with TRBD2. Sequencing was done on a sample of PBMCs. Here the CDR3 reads CASSLYSGGGNEQFF. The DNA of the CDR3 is TGTGCCAGCAGTTTATACTCGGGGGGTGGCAATGAGCAGTTCTTC. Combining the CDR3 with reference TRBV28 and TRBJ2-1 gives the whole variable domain DVKVTQSSRYLVKRTGEKVFLECVQDMDHENMFWYRQDPGLGLRLIYFSYDVKMKEKGDIPEGYSVSREKKERFSLILESASTNQTSMYLCASSLYSGGGNEQFFGPGTRLTVL.